This TCR beta chain stems from a study of breast tumors, draining lymph nodes, adjacent tissues. Study-wide results and caveats: Data fit most tumor T cells coming from lymph node, expanding in tumor. Compared with lymph nodes, tumors were less diverse; compared with nontumor tissue, more. Tumor T cell lymph node origin was a supported hypothesis, not proven.

TCRdb re-derived calls from the multiplex PCR reads in MiXCR, one entry per CDR3 protein. The data hold some 100,000 distinct CDR3 sequences, with 21% observed a single time. The lymph nodes were axillary draining lymph nodes from breast cancer patients. In this sample, this clonotype turned up many times. Its antigen is unidentified. The V gene's germline CDR1 is SEHNR and CDR2 FQNEAQ (reference sequence). CDR3 length: 13 residues. V gave up 8 bases and J gave up 6 bases, with 16 bases separating them. The chain carries TRBV7-9 and TRBJ1-2; D gene ambiguous. The sequence derives from a female donor with breast cancer. Some clones in this sample may be carry-over from other donors' samples. Sequenced sample: axillary lymph node tissue. CDR3 nucleotides: TGTGCCAGCGGCCGTGGGGTCATGAATGGCTACACCTTC. This encodes CASGRGVMNGYTF.